Sequencing of this TCR beta chain was carried out in a study of blood T cell repertoires in COVID-19. The data were produced by immunoSEQ multiplex PCR, yet TCRdb's version contains in-frame clones alone and is incomplete. The data show over 200,000 clones, with 65% to 90% seen just once and 2% to 2.5% held by the top ten. Germline V gene lookup returns CDR1 SGDLS and CDR2 YYNGEE. The CDR3 has 16 amino acids. V was shortened by 0 bases and J by 8 bases, with 18 bases between the two germline ends. The source material was peripheral blood. The clonotype originates from a man aged 35-49 years who had recovered from COVID-19. The rearrangement joins TRBV9 to TRBJ2-1; D call uncertain. The CDR3 sequence: CASSVGAYLNVDEQFF. The CDR3 nucleotides are TGTGCCAGCAGCGTAGGGGCCTACCTAAATGTCGATGAGCAGTTCTTC.